This T cell receptor (beta chain) was profiled in a study of response to subunit inactivated influenza vaccine. One entry per CDR3 protein, called by TCRdb with MiXCR from the RT-PCR reads. In the table there are just under 550,000 distinct CDR3 sequences, roughly 25% of which are singletons. This clonotype came up once. This likely comes from a read error, as the CDR3 has no conserved phenylalanine or tryptophan at its end. These data were also reused for a study on T cells expressing NK-cell markers. That study adds: TCR beta cDNA was made by 5'RACE template switching with UMIs.

The specimen was CD4+ T cells sorted from PBMCs, collected roughly 12 days after vaccination. The sequence derives from a middle-aged man who received an inactivated influenza vaccine.

This chain's CDR3 is CSARLRREGQTQYL. As DNA, the CDR3 is TGCAGTGCTAGGTTACGGCGGGAGGGTCAAACCCAGTACCTC. The rearrangement joins TRBV20-1 to TRBJ2-5, with 9 bases identical to TRBD2. After removal of 3 bases from V and 8 bases from J, the junction contained 10 bases not matched to a gene. The CDR3 spans 14 residues. Per the germline V gene, CDR1 is DFQATT and CDR2 is SNEGSKA (reference sequence).